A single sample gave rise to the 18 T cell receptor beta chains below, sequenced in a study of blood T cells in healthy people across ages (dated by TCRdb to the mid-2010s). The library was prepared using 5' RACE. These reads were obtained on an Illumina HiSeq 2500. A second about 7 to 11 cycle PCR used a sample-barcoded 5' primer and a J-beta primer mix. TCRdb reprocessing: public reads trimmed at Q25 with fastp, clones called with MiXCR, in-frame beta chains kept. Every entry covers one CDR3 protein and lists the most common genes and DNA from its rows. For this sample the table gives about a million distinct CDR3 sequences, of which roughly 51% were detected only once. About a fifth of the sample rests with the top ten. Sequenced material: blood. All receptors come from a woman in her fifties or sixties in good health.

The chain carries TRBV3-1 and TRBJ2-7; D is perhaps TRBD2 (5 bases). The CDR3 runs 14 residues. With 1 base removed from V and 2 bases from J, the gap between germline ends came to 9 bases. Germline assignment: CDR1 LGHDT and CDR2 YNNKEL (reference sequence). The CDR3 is CASSQVYGTYEQYF. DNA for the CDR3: TGTGCCAGCAGCCAAGTCTACGGGACCTACGAGCAGTACTTC.

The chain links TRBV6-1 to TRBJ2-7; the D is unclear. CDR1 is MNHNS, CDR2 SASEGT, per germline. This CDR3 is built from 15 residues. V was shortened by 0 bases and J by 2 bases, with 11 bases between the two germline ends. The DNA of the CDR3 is TGTGCCAGCAGTGAAGCGCTTGGTTCCCCCTACGAGCAGTACTTC. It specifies CASSEALGSPYEQYF.

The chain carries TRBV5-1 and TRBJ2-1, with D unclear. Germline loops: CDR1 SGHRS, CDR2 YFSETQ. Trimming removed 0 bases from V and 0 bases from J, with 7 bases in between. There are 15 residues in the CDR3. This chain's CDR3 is CASSLADNSYNEQFF. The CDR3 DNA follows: TGCGCCAGCAGCTTGGCCGATAACTCCTACAATGAGCAGTTCTTC.

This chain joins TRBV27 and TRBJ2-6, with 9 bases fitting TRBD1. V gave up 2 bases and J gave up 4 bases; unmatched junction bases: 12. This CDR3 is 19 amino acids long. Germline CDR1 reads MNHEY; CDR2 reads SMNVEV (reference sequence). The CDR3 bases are TGTGCCAGCAGTTTAGGAGTGGGACAGGGTTTATTGGGGGCCAACGTCCTGACTTTC. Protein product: CASSLGVGQGLLGANVLTF.

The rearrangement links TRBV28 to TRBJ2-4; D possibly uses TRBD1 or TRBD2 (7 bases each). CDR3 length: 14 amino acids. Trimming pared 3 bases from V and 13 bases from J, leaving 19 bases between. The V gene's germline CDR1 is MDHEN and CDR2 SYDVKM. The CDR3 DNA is TGTGCCAGCAGTTTTCGCGGCAGGGGGGGTGAGCAGTACTTC. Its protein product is CASSFRGRGGEQYF.

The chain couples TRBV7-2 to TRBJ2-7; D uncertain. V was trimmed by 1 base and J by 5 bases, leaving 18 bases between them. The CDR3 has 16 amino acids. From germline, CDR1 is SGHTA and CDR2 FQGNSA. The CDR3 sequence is CASSLVADPRIDEQYF. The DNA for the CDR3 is TGTGCCAGCAGCTTAGTGGCGGACCCTAGGATCGACGAGCAGTACTTC.

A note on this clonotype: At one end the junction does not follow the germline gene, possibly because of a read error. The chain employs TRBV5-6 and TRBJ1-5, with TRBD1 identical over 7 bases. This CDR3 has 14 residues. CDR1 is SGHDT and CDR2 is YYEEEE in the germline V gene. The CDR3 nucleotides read TGTGCCAGTAGCTTGGGGGACAGTTATCAGCCCCAGCATTTT. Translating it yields CASSLGDSYQPQHF.

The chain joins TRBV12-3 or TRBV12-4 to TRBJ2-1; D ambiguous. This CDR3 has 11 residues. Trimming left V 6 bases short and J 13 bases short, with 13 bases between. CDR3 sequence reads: CASRMGYPQFF. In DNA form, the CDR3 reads TGTGCCAGCAGGATGGGTTACCCCCAGTTCTTC.

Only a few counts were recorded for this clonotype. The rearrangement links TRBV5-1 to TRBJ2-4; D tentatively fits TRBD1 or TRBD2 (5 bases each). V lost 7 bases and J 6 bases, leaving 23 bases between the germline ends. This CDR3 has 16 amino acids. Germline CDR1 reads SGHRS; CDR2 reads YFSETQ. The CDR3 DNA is TGCGCCAGCGCGCCGGGGCCACATGAGGTTGGAAACATTCAGTACTTC. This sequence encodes CASAPGPHEVGNIQYF.

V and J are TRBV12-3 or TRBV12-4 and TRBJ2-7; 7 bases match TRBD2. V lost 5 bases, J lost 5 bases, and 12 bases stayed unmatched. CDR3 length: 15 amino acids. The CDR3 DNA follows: TGTGCCAGCAGTCGAGGCGGGGCGGGAGCTGACGAGCAGTACTTC. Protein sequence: CASSRGGAGADEQYF.

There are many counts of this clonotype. For the CDR3, the DNA is TGCAGCGTTGAAATAGGGTCCTACGAGCAGTACTTC. It is translated as CSVEIGSYEQYF. The rearrangement links TRBV29-1 to TRBJ2-7; the D is unclear. This CDR3 contains 12 residues. The germline gives CDR1 SQVTM, CDR2 ANQGSEA. Trimming removed 2 bases at V and 1 base at J, with 6 bases between.

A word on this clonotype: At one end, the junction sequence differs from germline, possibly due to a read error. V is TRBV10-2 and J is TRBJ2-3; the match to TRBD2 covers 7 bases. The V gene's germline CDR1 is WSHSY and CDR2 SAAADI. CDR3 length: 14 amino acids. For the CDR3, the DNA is TGTGCCAGCCGTCGGGGGGTCAGCACAGATACGCAGTATTTT. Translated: CASRRGVSTDTQYF.

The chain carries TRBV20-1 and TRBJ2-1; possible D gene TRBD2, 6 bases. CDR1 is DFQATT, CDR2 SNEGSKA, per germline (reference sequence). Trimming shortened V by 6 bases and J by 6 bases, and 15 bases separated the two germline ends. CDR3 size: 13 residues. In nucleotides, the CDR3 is TGCAGTGCCCAAGGAAGGGGACTCAATGAGCAGTTCTTC. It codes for CSAQGRGLNEQFF.

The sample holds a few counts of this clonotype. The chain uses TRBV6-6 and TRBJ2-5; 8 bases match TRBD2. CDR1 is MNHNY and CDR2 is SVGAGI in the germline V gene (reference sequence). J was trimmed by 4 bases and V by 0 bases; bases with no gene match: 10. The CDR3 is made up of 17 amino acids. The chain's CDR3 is CASSYSIQRGHPETQYF. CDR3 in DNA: TGTGCCAGCAGTTACTCTATCCAGCGGGGGCACCCAGAGACCCAGTACTTC.

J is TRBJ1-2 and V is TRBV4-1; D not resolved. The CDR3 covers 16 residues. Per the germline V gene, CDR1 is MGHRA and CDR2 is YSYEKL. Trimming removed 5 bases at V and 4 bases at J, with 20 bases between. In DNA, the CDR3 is TGCGCCAGCAGCAACACCGACCGGGGAGGAGGCTATGGCTACACCTTC. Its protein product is CASSNTDRGGGYGYTF.

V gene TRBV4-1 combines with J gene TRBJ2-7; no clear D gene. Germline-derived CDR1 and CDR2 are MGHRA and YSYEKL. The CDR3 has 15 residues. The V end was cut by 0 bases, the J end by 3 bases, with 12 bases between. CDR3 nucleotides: TGCGCCAGCAGCCAAGAAATGGCTCCGGGCTACGAGCAGTACTTC. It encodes CASSQEMAPGYEQYF.

This chain's CDR3 is CASSRRLAGAGETQYF. DNA for the CDR3: TGTGCCAGCAGCCGCCGACTAGCGGGCGCCGGGGAGACCCAGTACTTC. The rearrangement uses TRBV7-9 and TRBJ2-5, with TRBD2 matching 10 bases. The V gene's germline CDR1 is SEHNR and CDR2 FQNEAQ (reference sequence). V lost 5 bases to trimming and J lost 5 bases; unmatched junction nucleotides: 11. This CDR3 is built from 16 residues.

As DNA, the CDR3 is TGTGCCAGCAGCCGGGTAGGAGGGCTGAACACCGGGGAGCTGTTTTTT. Its translation: CASSRVGGLNTGELFF. The chain couples TRBV4-2 to TRBJ2-2; D may be TRBD2 (6 bases). The germline gives CDR1 LGHNA, CDR2 YNFKEQ. The CDR3 sequence is 16 residues long. V was trimmed by 4 bases and J by 1 base, leaving 13 bases between them.